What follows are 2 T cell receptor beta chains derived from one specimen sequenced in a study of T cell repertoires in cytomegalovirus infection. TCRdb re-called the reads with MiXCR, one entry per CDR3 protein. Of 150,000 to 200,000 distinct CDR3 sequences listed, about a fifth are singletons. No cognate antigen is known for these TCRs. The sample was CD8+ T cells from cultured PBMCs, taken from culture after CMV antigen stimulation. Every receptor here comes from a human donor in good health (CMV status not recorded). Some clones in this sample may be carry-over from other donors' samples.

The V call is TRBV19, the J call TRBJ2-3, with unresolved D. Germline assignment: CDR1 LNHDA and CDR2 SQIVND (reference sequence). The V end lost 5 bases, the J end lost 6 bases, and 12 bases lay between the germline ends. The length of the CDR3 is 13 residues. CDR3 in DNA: TGTGCCAGTAGTTTGCTTGCGCTGGATACGCAGTATTTT. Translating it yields CASSLLALDTQYF.

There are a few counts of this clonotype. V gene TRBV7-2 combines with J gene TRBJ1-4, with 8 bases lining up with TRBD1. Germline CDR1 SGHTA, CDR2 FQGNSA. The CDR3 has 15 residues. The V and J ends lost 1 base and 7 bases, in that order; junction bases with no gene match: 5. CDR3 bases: TGTGCCAGCAGCTTAGAGGACAGGGAGCTTGAAAAACTGTTTTTT. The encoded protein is CASSLEDRELEKLFF.